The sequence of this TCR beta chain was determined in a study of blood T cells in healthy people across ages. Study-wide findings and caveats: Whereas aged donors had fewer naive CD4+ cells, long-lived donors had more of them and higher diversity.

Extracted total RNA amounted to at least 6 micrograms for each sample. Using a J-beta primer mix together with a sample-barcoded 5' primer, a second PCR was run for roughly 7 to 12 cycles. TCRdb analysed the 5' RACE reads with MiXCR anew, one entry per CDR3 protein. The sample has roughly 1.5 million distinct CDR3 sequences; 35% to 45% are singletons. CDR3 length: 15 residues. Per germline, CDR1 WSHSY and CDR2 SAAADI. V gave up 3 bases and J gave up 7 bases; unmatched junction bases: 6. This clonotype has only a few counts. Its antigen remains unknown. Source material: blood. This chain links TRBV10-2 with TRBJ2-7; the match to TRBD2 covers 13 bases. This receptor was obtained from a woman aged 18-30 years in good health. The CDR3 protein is CASSDSGLAGEEQYF. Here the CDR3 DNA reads TGCGCCAGCAGTGACTCCGGACTAGCGGGAGAGGAGCAGTACTTC.